The next 25 T cell receptor beta chains were all read from a single sample in a study of T cell repertoires in cytomegalovirus infection (dated by TCRdb to the late 2010s). Sequencing used an Illumina HiSeq 1500. TCRdb applied fastp at Q25 and MiXCR to the public reads, then kept only in-frame beta chains. All rows with the same CDR3 protein become a single entry with the most common DNA and genes. This sample holds fewer than 550,000 distinct CDR3 sequences; 25% to 40% were observed only once. Roughly an eighth of the sample rests with the top ten. The sequenced material came from PBMCs. These receptors all stem from a human donor in good health (CMV status not recorded). Some clones in this sample may be carry-over from other donors' samples.

This clonotype showed up just a few times. The chain links TRBV6-5 to TRBJ2-7; TRBD1 matches 9 bases. J lost 7 bases, V lost 6 bases, and 7 bases had no gene match. The CDR3 runs to 13 residues. The germline CDR1 and CDR2 sequences are MNHEY and SVGAGI. CDR3 DNA sequence: TGTGCCAGCAGCCCCTTGGGACAGGGTGAGCAGTACTTC. Its translation: CASSPLGQGEQYF.

This clonotype has a handful of counts. The V and J genes are TRBV5-4 and TRBJ1-3; no reliable D call. Germline V gene lookup returns CDR1 SGHNT and CDR2 YYREEE (reference sequence). This CDR3 comprises 16 residues. V was clipped by 0 bases and J by 0 bases, with 10 bases between them. The CDR3 coding sequence is TGTGCCAGCAGCTTGGATTGGGCGAGCTCTGGAAACACCATATATTTT. Protein product: CASSLDWASSGNTIYF.

CDR3: CASSQVDRAPLDYGYTF. CDR3 nucleotides: TGTGCCAGCAGCCAAGTGGACAGGGCTCCTTTAGACTATGGCTACACCTTC. The chain couples TRBV14 to TRBJ1-2; 8 nucleotides agree with TRBD1. This CDR3 has 17 residues. The V gene's germline CDR1 is SGHDN and CDR2 FVKESK. After removal of 1 base from V and 3 bases from J, the junction contained 10 bases not matched to a gene.

The V gene is TRBV2, the J gene TRBJ2-1; the D gene is possibly TRBD1 (6 bases). Germline-derived CDR1 and CDR2 are SNHLY and FYNNEI. V dropped 3 bases and J dropped 10 bases, with 16 bases sitting between them. The CDR3 has 14 amino acids. Here the CDR3 DNA reads TGTGCCAGCAGTGATAGGGGGTGGGGTGCGGAGCAGTTCTTC. Translation: CASSDRGWGAEQFF.

This clonotype was detected only a few times. The rearrangement links TRBV12-3 or TRBV12-4 to TRBJ1-2; 11 bases map to TRBD1. V lost 0 bases to trimming and J lost 7 bases; unmatched junction nucleotides: 1. This CDR3 comprises 14 residues. CDR3 amino acids: CASSLAGQGVGYTF. The CDR3 bases are TGTGCCAGCAGTTTAGCGGGACAGGGGGTTGGCTACACCTTC.

This sequence joins TRBV19 and TRBJ1-2; 7 positions match TRBD1. Germline V gene sequence: CDR1 LNHDA, CDR2 SQIVND (reference sequence). This CDR3 comprises 14 residues. V dropped 1 base and J dropped 4; count of bases not matched to a gene: 3. This CDR3 is CASSIAGDSYGYTF. CDR3 bases: TGTGCCAGTAGTATAGCTGGGGACAGCTATGGCTACACCTTC.

This clonotype occurred a few times. The chain links TRBV5-6 to TRBJ1-6; TRBD1 agrees at 9 bases. The germline V gene has CDR1 SGHDT and CDR2 YYEEEE. The length of the CDR3 is 15 residues. J gave up 9 bases and V 3 bases, and 7 bases lay outside the gene matches. In DNA form, the CDR3 reads TGTGCCAGCAGCTACTTACCGGGACAGGGTTCACCCCTCCACTTT. Protein product: CASSYLPGQGSPLHF.

The V and J genes are TRBV6-2 or TRBV6-3 and TRBJ2-7, with 11 bases lining up with TRBD1. CDR1 is MNHEY and CDR2 is SVGEGT in the germline V gene. The ends lost 4 bases at V and 4 bases at J; junction bases unmatched: 6. The CDR3 is made up of 15 amino acids. The CDR3 DNA sequence: TGTGCCAGCAGTTCCTACGGACAGGGGGCTTACGAGCAGTACTTC. It codes for CASSSYGQGAYEQYF.

The V gene is TRBV19, the J gene TRBJ2-1; 8 bases match TRBD1. The CDR3 consists of 17 residues. Per germline, CDR1 LNHDA and CDR2 SQIVND (reference sequence). V trimming: 5 bases; J trimming: 4 bases; junction bases outside the gene matches: 13. The CDR3 DNA reads TGTGCCAGTAGTCCGAGTTTTCAGGGGGCGTGGTACAATGAGCAGTTCTTC. Translating gives CASSPSFQGAWYNEQFF.

This clonotype was counted at least ten times. The J gene is TRBJ2-7, the V gene TRBV7-2, with D possibly matching TRBD2 (5 bases). The CDR3 is 14 amino acids. In germline, CDR1 is SGHTA, CDR2 FQGNSA. The V gene lost 7 bases and the J gene lost 5 bases, with 18 bases spanning the gap. The CDR3 DNA sequence: TGTGCCAGCACCCGGGGTATGGAGAGGAACGAGCAGTACTTC. Its translation: CASTRGMERNEQYF.

On this clonotype itself: With a much larger clone just one base away, this may be a read error. The J gene is TRBJ2-7, the V gene TRBV4-1, with D unresolved. The germline V gene has CDR1 MGHRA and CDR2 YSYEKL. The CDR3 totals 16 residues. Here the CDR3 DNA reads TGCGCCATCAGCCCATTGGTAGATAGTACTTCCTACGAGCAGTACTTC. Protein sequence: CAISPLVDSTSYEQYF.

This clonotype showed up just a few times. The chain is built from TRBV6-1 and TRBJ2-7, with D possibly TRBD1 on 5 matching bases. Per the germline V gene, CDR1 is MNHNS and CDR2 is SASEGT. V lost 3 bases, J lost 2 bases, and 8 bases lay in between. This CDR3 has 13 residues. CDR3 DNA: TGTGCCAGCAGTGAGGGGCTAACCTACGAGCAGTACTTC. Protein product: CASSEGLTYEQYF.

The chain recombines TRBV6-1 with TRBJ2-2; D is perhaps TRBD1 or TRBD2 (6 bases each). V was trimmed by 5 bases and J by 5 bases, leaving 12 bases between them. The length of the CDR3 is 14 residues. Germline CDR1 and CDR2: MNHNS and SASEGT. The CDR3 spells CASSKGGWTGELFF. The CDR3 nucleotides read TGTGCCAGCAGTAAGGGGGGCTGGACCGGGGAGCTGTTTTTT.

This clonotype was recorded at least ten times. V and J are TRBV19 and TRBJ1-5, with no clear D. Germline-derived CDR1 and CDR2 are LNHDA and SQIVND (reference sequence). Trimming took off 1 base at V and 1 base at J, with 5 bases between the two ends. The CDR3 runs to 14 residues. Here the CDR3 reads CASSIVGSNQPQHF. Written as DNA, the CDR3 is TGTGCCAGTAGTATAGTGGGCAGCAATCAGCCCCAGCATTTT. The full variable domain, in which reference TRBV19 and TRBJ1-5 provide the parts outside the CDR3, is DGGITQSPKYLFRKEGQNVTLSCEQNLNHDAMYWYRQDPGQGLRLIYYSQIVNDFQKGDIAEGYSVSREKKESFPLTVTSAQKNPTAFYLCASSIVGSNQPQHFGDGTRLSIL.

The chain combines TRBV29-1 with TRBJ1-1; 8 positions match TRBD1. J gave up 1 base and V 1 base, and 5 bases lay outside the gene matches. Germline values: CDR1 SQVTM, CDR2 ANQGSEA. There are 15 residues in the CDR3. The DNA for the CDR3 is TGCAGCGTTGAAGTCTTCCAGGGGGCGAACACTGAAGCTTTCTTT. Its protein is CSVEVFQGANTEAFF.

J is TRBJ2-2 and V is TRBV6-1; D is tentatively TRBD1 or TRBD2 (6 bases each). Germline V CDR1 and CDR2: MNHNS, SASEGT. V lost 3 bases to trimming and J lost 6 bases, with 11 bases between them. This CDR3 comprises 14 residues. CDR3 region: CASSDRGRPGELFF. In DNA form, the CDR3 reads TGTGCCAGCAGTGACCGGGGGCGCCCCGGGGAGCTGTTTTTT.

As to this clonotype: A much more abundant neighbour one base away suggests this may be a read error. This is likely a read error, given that the CDR3 carries no conserved phenylalanine or tryptophan at its end. This chain joins TRBV7-3 and TRBJ2-7; 8 nucleotides match TRBD2. The CDR3 is 15 residues long. After removal of 5 bases from V and 7 bases from J, the junction contained 13 bases not matched to a gene. The germline V gene has CDR1 SGHTA and CDR2 FQGTGA. The CDR3 nucleotides are TGTGCCAGCAGCCCCAGTGAGCGGGGGTTTGGTGAGCAGTACTTA. Translating it yields CASSPSERGFGEQYL.

This chain links TRBV12-3 or TRBV12-4 with TRBJ2-7; 7 positions match TRBD2. J was trimmed by 2 bases and V by 3 bases; bases with no gene match: 4. The CDR3 extends over 14 amino acids. The CDR3 here is CASSFGGGPYEQYF. The CDR3, as DNA: TGTGCCAGCAGTTTTGGGGGGGGTCCCTACGAGCAGTACTTC.

The V gene is TRBV12-3 or TRBV12-4, the J gene TRBJ1-5, with unresolved D. V lost 6 bases and J 10 bases, leaving 19 bases between the germline ends. The CDR3 is 14 amino acids. CDR3 sequence reads: CASRKTDAGEPQHF. The CDR3 DNA sequence: TGTGCCAGCAGAAAAACGGACGCCGGGGAACCCCAGCATTTT.

The chain is built from TRBV28 and TRBJ2-7, with a possible D match to TRBD1 (6 bases). This CDR3 is 16 amino acids long. The germline V gene has CDR1 MDHEN and CDR2 SYDVKM. Trimming removed 4 bases from V and 2 bases from J, with 18 bases in between. For the CDR3, the DNA is TGTGCCAGCAGTTCGGAGCCGACAGGTACGCCCTACGAGCAGTACTTC. This encodes CASSSEPTGTPYEQYF.

Points on this clonotype: The final CDR3 position lacks the conserved phenylalanine or tryptophan, pointing to a likely read error. No DNA is shown, since the ends of the CDR3 on it are uncertain; the CDR3 is the one TCRdb lists. This chain connects TRBV19 to TRBJ2-1; TRBD2, the D gene given by the table, was not confirmed from the DNA. The CDR3 length is 15 residues, termini included. CDR1 LNHDA and CDR2 SQIVND come from the germline V gene (reference sequence). CDR3 region: CASSIGSGDYNEQLL.

This clonotype occurred many times. DNA for the CDR3: TGTGCCAGCAGTCCGACAGGAAATAATGAAAAACTGTTTTTT. It yields the protein CASSPTGNNEKLFF. The J gene is TRBJ1-4, the V gene TRBV7-2, with D tentatively TRBD1 (6 bases). CDR3 length equals 14 residues. Germline lookup yields CDR1 SGHTA and CDR2 FQGNSA. V lost 6 bases and J lost 4, with 12 bases in between.

CDR3 region: CASTERAASYGYTF. The CDR3 DNA reads TGTGCCAGCACCGAGCGGGCAGCCAGCTATGGCTACACCTTC. The rearrangement uses TRBV6-2 or TRBV6-3 and TRBJ1-2, with no clear D. The CDR3 has 14 residues. V was shortened by 7 bases and J by 4 bases, with 16 bases between the two germline ends. The germline V gene encodes CDR1 MNHEY and CDR2 SVGEGT.

The CDR3 reads CASSLGTVPPMNTEAFF. The CDR3 nucleotides are TGTGCCAGCAGCTTGGGGACAGTTCCCCCAATGAACACTGAAGCTTTCTTT. The J gene is TRBJ1-1, the V gene TRBV7-2, with 7 bases matching TRBD1. CDR1 is SGHTA and CDR2 is FQGNSA in the germline V gene. This CDR3 is built from 17 residues. Trimming at V came to 3 bases and at J to 0 bases, leaving 10 bases not matched to a gene.

Turning to this clonotype: As the CDR3 is not closed by the conserved phenylalanine or tryptophan, this likely results from a read error. This chain uses TRBV20-1 with TRBJ1-2, with TRBD1 identical over 7 bases. CDR1 is DFQATT and CDR2 is SNEGSKA in the germline V gene (reference sequence). The CDR3 loop spans 14 amino acids. The trim removed 5 bases at V and 4 bases at J, leaving 10 bases unmatched. In DNA, the CDR3 is TGCAGTGCTTGGAGGGCGGGACAGTCCTATGGCTACACCTTA. Translation gives CSAWRAGQSYGYTL.